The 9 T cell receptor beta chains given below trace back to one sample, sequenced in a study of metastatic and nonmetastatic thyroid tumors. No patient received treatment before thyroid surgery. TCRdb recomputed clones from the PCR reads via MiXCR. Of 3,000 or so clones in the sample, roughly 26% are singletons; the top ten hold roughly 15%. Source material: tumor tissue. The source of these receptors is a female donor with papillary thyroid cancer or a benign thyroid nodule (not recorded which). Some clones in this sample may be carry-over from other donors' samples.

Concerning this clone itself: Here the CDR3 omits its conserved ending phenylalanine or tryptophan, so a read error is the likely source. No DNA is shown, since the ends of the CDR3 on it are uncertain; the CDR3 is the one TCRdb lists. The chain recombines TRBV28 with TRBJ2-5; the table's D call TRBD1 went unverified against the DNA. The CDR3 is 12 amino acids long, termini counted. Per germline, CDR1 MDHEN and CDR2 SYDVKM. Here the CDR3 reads CASSQGQETKYL.

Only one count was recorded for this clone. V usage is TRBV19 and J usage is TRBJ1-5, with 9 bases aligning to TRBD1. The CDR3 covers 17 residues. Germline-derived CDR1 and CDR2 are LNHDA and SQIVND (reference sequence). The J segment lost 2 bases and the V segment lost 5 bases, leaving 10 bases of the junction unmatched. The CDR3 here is CASSPDRGGSGNQPQHF. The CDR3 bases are TGTGCCAGTAGTCCCGACAGGGGGGGTAGTGGCAATCAGCCCCAGCATTTT. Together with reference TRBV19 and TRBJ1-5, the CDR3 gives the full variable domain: DGGITQSPKYLFRKEGQNVTLSCEQNLNHDAMYWYRQDPGQGLRLIYYSQIVNDFQKGDIAEGYSVSREKKESFPLTVTSAQKNPTAFYLCASSPDRGGSGNQPQHFGDGTRLSIL.

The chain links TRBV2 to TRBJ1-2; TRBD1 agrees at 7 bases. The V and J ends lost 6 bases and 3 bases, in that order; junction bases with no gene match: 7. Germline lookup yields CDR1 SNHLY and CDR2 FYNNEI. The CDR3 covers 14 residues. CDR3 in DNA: TGTGCCAGCAGGGAATCCGGGACAGACTATGGCTACACCTTC. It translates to CASRESGTDYGYTF. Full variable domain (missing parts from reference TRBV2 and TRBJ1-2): EPEVTQTPSHQVTQMGQEVILRCVPISNHLYFYWYRQILGQKVEFLVSFYNNEISEKSEIFDDQFSVERPDGSNFTLKIRSTKLEDSAMYFCASRESGTDYGYTFGSGTRLTVV.

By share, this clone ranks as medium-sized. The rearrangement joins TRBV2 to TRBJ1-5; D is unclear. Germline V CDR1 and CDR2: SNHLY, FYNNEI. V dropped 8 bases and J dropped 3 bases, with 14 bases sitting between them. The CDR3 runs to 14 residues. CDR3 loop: CASERSQNNQPQHF. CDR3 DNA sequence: TGTGCCAGCGAGAGGAGCCAGAACAATCAGCCCCAGCATTTT.

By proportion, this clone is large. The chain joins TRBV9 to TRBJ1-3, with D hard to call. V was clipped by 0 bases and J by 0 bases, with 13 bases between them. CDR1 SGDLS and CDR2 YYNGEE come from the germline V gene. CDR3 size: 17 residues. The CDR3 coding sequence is TGTGCCAGCAGCGTAGGGGCAGCCCCTAACTCTGGAAACACCATATATTTT. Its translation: CASSVGAAPNSGNTIYF.

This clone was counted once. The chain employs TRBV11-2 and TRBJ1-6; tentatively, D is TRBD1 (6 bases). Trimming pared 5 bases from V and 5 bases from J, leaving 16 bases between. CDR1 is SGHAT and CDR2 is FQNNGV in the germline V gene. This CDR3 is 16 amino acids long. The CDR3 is CASSLYKGGNNSPLHF. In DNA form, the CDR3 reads TGTGCCAGCAGCCTTTATAAGGGGGGGAATAATTCACCCCTCCACTTT.

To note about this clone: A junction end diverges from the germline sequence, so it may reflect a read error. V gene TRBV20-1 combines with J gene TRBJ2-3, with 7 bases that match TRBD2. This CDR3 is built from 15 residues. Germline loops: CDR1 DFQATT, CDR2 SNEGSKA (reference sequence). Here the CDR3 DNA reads TGCAGTGCTAGAGATTTTAGCGGGTTCACAGATACGCAGTGTTTT. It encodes CSARDFSGFTDTQCF.

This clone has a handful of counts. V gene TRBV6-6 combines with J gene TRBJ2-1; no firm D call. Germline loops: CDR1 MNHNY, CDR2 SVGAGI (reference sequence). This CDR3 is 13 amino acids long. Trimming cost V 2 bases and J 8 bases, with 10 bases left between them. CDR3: CASSYPGGDEQFF. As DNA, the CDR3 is TGTGCCAGCAGTTACCCCGGTGGCGATGAGCAGTTCTTC.

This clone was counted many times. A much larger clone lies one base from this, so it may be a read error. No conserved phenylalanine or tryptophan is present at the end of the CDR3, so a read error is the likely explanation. Here the CDR3 reads CSAKGLAGVDTQYL. The CDR3 nucleotides are TGCAGTGCCAAGGGGCTAGCGGGAGTAGATACGCAGTATCTT. The rearrangement joins TRBV20-1 to TRBJ2-3; TRBD2 matches 10 bases. Germline assignment: CDR1 DFQATT and CDR2 SNEGSKA (reference sequence). V dropped 6 bases and J dropped 5; count of bases not matched to a gene: 8. The CDR3 is 14 amino acids.